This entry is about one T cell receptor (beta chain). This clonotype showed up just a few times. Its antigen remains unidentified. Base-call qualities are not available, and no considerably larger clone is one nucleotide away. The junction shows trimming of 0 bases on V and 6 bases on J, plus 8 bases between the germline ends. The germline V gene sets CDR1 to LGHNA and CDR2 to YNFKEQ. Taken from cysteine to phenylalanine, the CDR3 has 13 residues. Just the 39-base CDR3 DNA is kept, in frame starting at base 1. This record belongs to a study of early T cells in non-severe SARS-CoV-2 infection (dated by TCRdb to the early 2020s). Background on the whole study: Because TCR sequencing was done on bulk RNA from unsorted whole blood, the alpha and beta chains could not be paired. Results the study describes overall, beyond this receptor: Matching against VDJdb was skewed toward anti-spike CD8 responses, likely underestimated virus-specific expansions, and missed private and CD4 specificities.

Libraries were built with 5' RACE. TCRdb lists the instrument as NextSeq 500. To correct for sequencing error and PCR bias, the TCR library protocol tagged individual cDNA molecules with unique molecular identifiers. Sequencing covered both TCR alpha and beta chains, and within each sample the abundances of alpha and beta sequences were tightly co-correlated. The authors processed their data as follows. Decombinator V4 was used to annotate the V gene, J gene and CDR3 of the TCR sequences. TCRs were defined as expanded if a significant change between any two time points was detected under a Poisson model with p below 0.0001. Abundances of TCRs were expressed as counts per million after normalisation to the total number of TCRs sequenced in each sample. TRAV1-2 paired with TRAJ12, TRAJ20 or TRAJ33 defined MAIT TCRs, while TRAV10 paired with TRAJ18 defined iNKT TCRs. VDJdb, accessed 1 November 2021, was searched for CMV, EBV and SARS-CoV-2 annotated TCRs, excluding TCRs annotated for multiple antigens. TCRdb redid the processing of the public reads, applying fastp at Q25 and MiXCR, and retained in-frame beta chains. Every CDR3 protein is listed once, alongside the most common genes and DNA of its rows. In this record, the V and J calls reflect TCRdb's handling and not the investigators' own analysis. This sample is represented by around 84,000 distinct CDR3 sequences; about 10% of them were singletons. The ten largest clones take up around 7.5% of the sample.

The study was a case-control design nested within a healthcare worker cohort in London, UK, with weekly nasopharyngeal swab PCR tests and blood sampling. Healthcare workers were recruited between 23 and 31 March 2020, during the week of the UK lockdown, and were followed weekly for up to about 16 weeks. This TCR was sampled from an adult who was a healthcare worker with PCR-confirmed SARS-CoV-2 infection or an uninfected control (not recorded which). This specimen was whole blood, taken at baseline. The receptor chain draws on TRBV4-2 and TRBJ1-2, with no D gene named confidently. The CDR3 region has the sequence CASSQERANGYTF. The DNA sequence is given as TGTGCCAGCAGCCAAGAGCGAGCAAATGGCTACACCTTC.